Listed here are 27 T cell receptor beta chains from one sample, sequenced in a study of T cells in Graves' hyperthyroidism and ophthalmopathy. Researchers amplified the TCR beta CDR3 regions from RNA transcripts. A set of HTBI primers served as the primers for a first-round RT-PCR of the TCR CDR3. From the multiplex PCR reads, TCRdb called clonotypes with MiXCR, one entry per CDR3 protein. The repertoire includes over 300,000 distinct CDR3 sequences, roughly 13% of them detected once, and 34% sits in the top ten. Material: blood. All receptors derive from a woman aged 40 to 55 with Graves' ophthalmopathy.

This clonotype was seen more than once but under ten times. The chain has TRBV6-2 or TRBV6-3 and TRBJ1-2, with TRBD1 as a possible D gene (6 bases). Germline V gene lookup returns CDR1 MNHEY and CDR2 SVGEGT. This CDR3 spans 13 amino acids. V gave up 2 bases and J gave up 6 bases, with 10 bases separating them. The CDR3 sequence: CASSYGGINGYTF. The CDR3 bases are TGTGCCAGCAGTTACGGGGGCATCAATGGCTACACCTTC.

This rearrangement joins TRBV5-1 to TRBJ1-4; TRBD1 matches at 7 bases. Germline CDR1 is SGHRS and CDR2 is YFSETQ. The CDR3 is made up of 17 amino acids. Germline trimming cut 3 bases from V and 1 base from J; bases unmatched to any gene: 9. In DNA form, the CDR3 reads TGCGCCAGCAGCTCACTTGGGACAGCTCTAACTAATGAAAAACTGTTTTTT. Translation gives CASSSLGTALTNEKLFF.

This clonotype was seen more than once but under ten times. The chain couples TRBV7-9 to TRBJ1-3, with D perhaps matching TRBD1 (5 bases). Trimming took 5 bases from V and 9 from J, leaving 17 bases between them. The CDR3 extends over 14 amino acids. Germline CDR1 is SEHNR and CDR2 is FQNEAQ (reference sequence). Written as DNA, the CDR3 is TGTGCCAGCAGCACCCGGGACTCATACTTCACCATATATTTT. It yields the protein CASSTRDSYFTIYF.

The chain employs TRBV7-2 and TRBJ2-1; TRBD2 matches 10 bases. CDR1 is SGHTA, CDR2 FQGNSA, per germline. The CDR3 is 19 amino acids. Trimming cost V 1 base and J 0 bases; bases outside gene matches: 9. The CDR3 loop is CASSLGLAGHTSSYNEQFF. CDR3 DNA sequence: TGTGCCAGCAGCTTAGGACTAGCGGGCCACACTAGCTCCTACAATGAGCAGTTCTTC.

This rearrangement joins TRBV12-3 or TRBV12-4 to TRBJ2-1; no clear D. CDR3 length equals 15 residues. V lost 0 bases and J lost 5, with 11 bases in between. The CDR3 region is CASSLARGVHNEQFF. CDR3 DNA sequence: TGTGCCAGCAGTTTAGCGCGTGGGGTTCACAATGAGCAGTTCTTC.

The sample holds a few counts of this clonotype. V gene TRBV4-2 combines with J gene TRBJ1-2, with a weak D call TRBD1 (6 bases). CDR3 length equals 13 residues. Germline values: CDR1 LGHNA, CDR2 YNFKEQ. The germline V and J ends were trimmed by 0 bases and 6 bases, with 8 bases remaining between them. The CDR3 spells CASSQDEGDGYTF. The CDR3 DNA sequence: TGTGCCAGCAGCCAAGACGAGGGGGATGGCTACACCTTC.

The rearrangement uses TRBV28 and TRBJ1-4; 7 nucleotides match TRBD1. Trimming removed 8 bases from V and 7 bases from J; junction bases left unmatched: 7. This CDR3 comprises 13 residues. Germline V gives CDR1 MDHEN, CDR2 SYDVKM. CDR3: CASRTGAGEKLFF. The CDR3 DNA is TGTGCCAGCCGAACAGGGGCCGGTGAAAAACTGTTTTTT.

V gene TRBV20-1 combines with J gene TRBJ2-3; D perhaps matches TRBD1 (5 bases). The V end was cut by 0 bases, the J end by 0 bases, with 10 bases between. Germline V gives CDR1 DFQATT, CDR2 SNEGSKA (reference sequence). The CDR3 extends over 15 amino acids. The CDR3 DNA follows: TGCAGTGCTAGAGATAGGGGAACTAGCACAGATACGCAGTATTTT. Amino acids: CSARDRGTSTDTQYF.

This clonotype has only a few counts. The J gene is TRBJ1-6, the V gene TRBV7-2, with a weak D call TRBD1 (6 bases). Germline V gene sequence: CDR1 SGHTA, CDR2 FQGNSA. The CDR3 is 18 residues long. The V gene lost 4 bases and the J gene lost 0 bases, with 16 bases spanning the gap. The CDR3 spells CASSWRIDRSSYNSPLHF. The CDR3 bases are TGTGCCAGCAGCTGGCGGATTGACAGGAGCTCCTATAATTCACCCCTCCACTTT.

This clonotype occurred many times. V is TRBV12-3 or TRBV12-4 and J is TRBJ2-3; D may be TRBD1 or TRBD2 (5 bases each). V was cut by 2 bases and J by 4 bases, with 7 bases left in between. The CDR3 length is 13 residues. In nucleotides, the CDR3 is TGTGCCAGCAGTTTAAGAGGGGCAGATACGCAGTATTTT. Protein sequence: CASSLRGADTQYF.

The sample holds many counts of this clonotype. The V gene is TRBV28, the J gene TRBJ1-2; the D gene is possibly TRBD1 (5 bases). The V gene lost 7 bases and the J gene lost 8 bases, with 11 bases spanning the gap. Germline CDR1 MDHEN, CDR2 SYDVKM. The CDR3 length is 11 residues. DNA for the CDR3: TGTGCCAGCACCGGGGGGGAGGGCTACACCTTC. Its protein product is CASTGGEGYTF.

This chain connects TRBV19 to TRBJ2-7; 10 positions match TRBD2. Per germline, CDR1 LNHDA and CDR2 SQIVND (reference sequence). The CDR3 has 15 amino acids. V dropped 6 bases and J dropped 4; count of bases not matched to a gene: 9. The chain's CDR3 is CASRRTLAGVYEQYF. CDR3 nucleotide sequence: TGTGCCAGTAGACGTACCCTAGCGGGAGTTTACGAGCAGTACTTC. The full variable domain, its missing parts supplied by reference TRBV19 and TRBJ2-7, is DGGITQSPKYLFRKEGQNVTLSCEQNLNHDAMYWYRQDPGQGLRLIYYSQIVNDFQKGDIAEGYSVSREKKESFPLTVTSAQKNPTAFYLCASRRTLAGVYEQYFGPGTRLTVT.

The gene calls are TRBV9 and TRBJ2-1; TRBD2 matches 14 bases. Per germline, CDR1 SGDLS and CDR2 YYNGEE. With 1 base clipped from V and 6 bases from J, the junction kept 3 bases outside the gene matches. The CDR3 contains 16 residues. The CDR3 DNA is TGTGCCAGCAGCGTAATGGGGACTAGCGGGGGCAATGAGCAGTTCTTC. It specifies CASSVMGTSGGNEQFF.

This clonotype was counted ten times or more. The chain recombines TRBV6-1 with TRBJ2-3; 10 bases are a match to TRBD2. J gave up 5 bases and V 1 base, and 3 bases lay outside the gene matches. Germline V gene data show CDR1 as MNHNS and CDR2 as SASEGT. There are 15 residues in the CDR3. The CDR3 DNA sequence: TGTGCCAGCAGTGAAGGAGCGGGGGGGCGAGATACGCAGTATTTT. Translating it yields CASSEGAGGRDTQYF.

This clonotype was recorded at least ten times. The genes are TRBV6-5 and TRBJ1-6, with D uncertain. The CDR3 spans 17 residues. Trimming pared 0 bases from V and 4 bases from J, leaving 13 bases between. Germline CDR1 and CDR2: MNHEY and SVGAGI. The CDR3 DNA reads TGTGCCAGCAGTTACTCTTCCTTACAGAAATATAATTCACCCCTCCACTTT. This translates into CASSYSSLQKYNSPLHF.

The chain recombines TRBV14 with TRBJ2-7; D is unclear. The CDR3 length is 11 residues. Germline values: CDR1 SGHDN, CDR2 FVKESK. V lost 3 bases and J 4 bases, leaving 4 bases between the germline ends. The CDR3 region is CASSHIYEQYF. The CDR3 region has the DNA TGTGCCAGCAGCCACATTTACGAGCAGTACTTC.

This clonotype was seen many times. This chain connects TRBV6-1 to TRBJ2-1, with D possibly TRBD1 on 6 matching bases. V was cut by 6 bases and J by 4 bases, with 13 bases left in between. CDR3 length: 14 amino acids. Germline CDR1 MNHNS, CDR2 SASEGT. CDR3 sequence reads: CASRDSYFYNEQFF. For the CDR3, the DNA is TGTGCCAGCAGGGACAGCTATTTTTACAATGAGCAGTTCTTC.

This clonotype was recorded at least ten times. The V and J genes are TRBV20-1 and TRBJ2-7, with 7 bases fitting TRBD2. CDR1 is DFQATT and CDR2 is SNEGSKA in the germline V gene (reference sequence). Unmatched junction bases numbered 6, after V lost 0 bases and J lost 1 base. This CDR3 comprises 15 residues. CDR3 coding DNA: TGCAGTGCTAGAGAGGCAAACGGGGGGTCCTACGAGCAGTACTTC. Translated: CSAREANGGSYEQYF.

This clonotype has at least ten counts. The chain carries TRBV3-1 and TRBJ2-5, with TRBD2 matching 12 bases. From germline, CDR1 is LGHDT and CDR2 YNNKEL (reference sequence). J was trimmed by 4 bases and V by 2 bases; bases with no gene match: 5. CDR3 size: 16 residues. The CDR3 DNA is TGTGCCAGCAGCCAAAGACTAGCGGGAGATCTAGAGACCCAGTACTTC. It is translated as CASSQRLAGDLETQYF.

This clonotype was detected only a few times. The gene calls are TRBV20-1 and TRBJ2-3, with D possibly matching TRBD1 (5 bases). The CDR3 spans 13 residues. The V end lost 6 bases, the J end lost 1 base, and 11 bases lay between the germline ends. Germline CDR1 is DFQATT and CDR2 is SNEGSKA (reference sequence). The CDR3 loop reads CSAVVGGTDTQYF. CDR3 DNA: TGCAGTGCCGTGGTAGGGGGCACAGATACGCAGTATTTT.

This chain uses TRBV30 with TRBJ2-1; D possibly corresponds to TRBD2 (6 bases). This CDR3 has 15 residues. Germline loops: CDR1 GTSNPN, CDR2 SVGIG (reference sequence). V lost 2 bases and J lost 4, with 15 bases in between. CDR3 sequence: CAWSQDYLVYNEQFF. CDR3 sequence (DNA): TGTGCCTGGAGTCAGGACTACCTCGTTTACAATGAGCAGTTCTTC.

This clonotype has at least ten counts. The chain carries TRBV6-1 and TRBJ2-7; D ambiguous. The CDR3 spans 14 residues. CDR1 is MNHNS and CDR2 is SASEGT in the germline V gene. Trimming shortened V by 6 bases and J by 5 bases, and 17 bases separated the two germline ends. In DNA, the CDR3 is TGTGCCAGCAGGCTGACGCTCACTGGTGACGAGCAGTACTTC. Amino acid sequence: CASRLTLTGDEQYF.

This clonotype came up a few times. The CDR3 loop reads CASSPPQRNSPLHF. In DNA, the CDR3 is TGTGCCAGCAGTCCACCTCAGAGAAATTCACCCCTCCACTTT. The chain links TRBV27 to TRBJ1-6; D is unresolved. Per the germline V gene, CDR1 is MNHEY and CDR2 is SMNVEV (reference sequence). CDR3 size: 14 residues. Deletions cut 5 bases from V and 7 bases from J, with 12 bases between.

This clonotype was detected only a few times. The V and J genes are TRBV25-1 and TRBJ2-2; D may be TRBD1 or TRBD2 (5 bases each). The CDR3 totals 13 residues. Trimming pared 8 bases from V and 4 bases from J, leaving 11 bases between. CDR1 and CDR2 from the germline V gene are MGHDK and SYGVNS. The CDR3, as DNA: TGTGCCAGCGAGGGGTTAGGCACCGGGGAGCTGTTTTTT. This gives the protein CASEGLGTGELFF.

This clonotype was picked up many times. This chain links TRBV6-1 with TRBJ2-6; 7 bases fit TRBD1. The V gene end was trimmed by 6 bases and the J gene end by 1 base; junction bases not matched to a gene: 0. The CDR3 has 14 residues. The germline gives CDR1 MNHNS, CDR2 SASEGT. In DNA form, the CDR3 reads TGTGCCAGCAGCAGGGGGTCTGGGGCCAACGTCCTGACTTTC. Encoded protein: CASSRGSGANVLTF.

Concerning this clonotype: A read error may be the cause here, since a much bigger clone is one base away. V usage is TRBV28 and J usage is TRBJ2-3; the D gene could be TRBD1 or TRBD2 (7 bases each). From germline, CDR1 is MDHEN and CDR2 SYDVKM. The CDR3 is made up of 16 amino acids. Deletions cut 5 bases from V and 5 bases from J, with 20 bases between. The CDR3 nucleotides are TGTGCCAGCAGTCCCGACAGGGCGACTAGCCTAGATACGCAGTATTTT. It is translated as CASSPDRATSLDTQYF.

This chain uses TRBV30 with TRBJ2-5, with 7 bases matching TRBD2. The CDR3 is 13 residues long. Trimming at V came to 3 bases and at J to 5 bases, leaving 6 bases not matched to a gene. CDR1 is GTSNPN and CDR2 is SVGIG in the germline V gene (reference sequence). CDR3 region: CAWSLGGMETQYF. Written as DNA, the CDR3 is TGTGCCTGGAGCTTGGGGGGGATGGAGACCCAGTACTTC.